The 14 T cell receptor beta chains reported below all come from one sample, sequenced in a study of T cell changes during pregnancy in multiple sclerosis (dated 2019 in TCRdb). Libraries were prepared through the immunoSEQ multiplex PCR assay. TCRdb carries this immuneACCESS record with in-frame sequences only. Its versions omit some clonotypes, under half of them owing to an unresolved V gene in the studies checked, with the rest unexplained. The sample table contains roughly 110,000 clones; only one count was recorded for roughly 89% of them. The ten largest clones capture 1.6% of the sample. Source: peripheral blood, taken before pregnancy. These TCRs come from a female donor with multiple sclerosis, enrolled in a pregnancy study.

This chain links TRBV5-1 with TRBJ2-7; 9 bases align to TRBD1. Germline CDR1 reads SGHRS; CDR2 reads YFSETQ. Germline trimming cut 5 bases from V and 6 bases from J; bases unmatched to any gene: 6. The CDR3 spans 13 residues. CDR3 sequence: CASRGQGTGEQYF. The CDR3 DNA reads as TGCGCCAGCAGGGGACAGGGAACTGGCGAGCAGTACTTC.

The V gene is TRBV6-5, the J gene TRBJ1-4; 10 positions match TRBD1. V shed 5 bases, J shed 7 bases, and the junction held 7 bases outside the gene matches. CDR1 and CDR2 from the germline V gene are MNHEY and SVGAGI. This CDR3 spans 15 amino acids. The CDR3 sequence: CASSGPGQGSEKLFF. As DNA, the CDR3 is TGTGCCAGCAGTGGACCGGGACAGGGGAGTGAAAAACTGTTTTTT.

The chain links TRBV29-1 to TRBJ1-2; possible D gene TRBD1, 5 bases. The V gene's germline CDR1 is SQVTM and CDR2 ANQGSEA. CDR3 length: 13 amino acids. Trimming took 3 bases from V and 3 from J, leaving 11 bases between them. The CDR3 here is CSVESGGYYGYTF. DNA for the CDR3: TGCAGCGTTGAGTCGGGGGGGTACTATGGCTACACCTTC.

The chain uses TRBV5-1 and TRBJ2-2; TRBD1 aligns across 9 bases. Looked up from germline, CDR1 is SGHRS and CDR2 is YFSETQ. The V segment lost 9 bases and the J segment 4 bases; nucleotides outside the gene matches: 4. The CDR3 has 13 amino acids. CDR3 protein: CATRQGVTGELFF. The CDR3 nucleotides read TGCGCCACAAGACAGGGGGTCACCGGGGAGCTGTTTTTT.

This chain joins TRBV30 and TRBJ1-2; 11 bases agree with TRBD1. CDR1 and CDR2 (germline): GTSNPN, SVGIG (reference sequence). The CDR3 is 15 amino acids. V was clipped by 3 bases and J by 8 bases; unmatched bases: 11. The CDR3 is CAWRPGQGGLWGYTF. CDR3 in DNA: TGTGCCTGGAGGCCGGGACAGGGGGGACTTTGGGGCTACACCTTC.

The chain carries TRBV4-1 and TRBJ2-3, with 10 positions matching TRBD1. Per the germline V gene, CDR1 is MGHRA and CDR2 is YSYEKL. The CDR3 extends over 15 amino acids. V lost 3 bases and J lost 0; bases outside the gene matches: 0. CDR3 sequence (DNA): TGCGCCAGCAGCCAGGGACAGGGGAGCACAGATACGCAGTATTTT. Its translation is CASSQGQGSTDTQYF.

Turning to this clone: The junction and the germline gene differ at one end; a read error may be behind it. The chain uses TRBV5-1 and TRBJ1-2; possibly TRBD1 for D (6 bases). The CDR3 totals 13 residues. The V gene's germline CDR1 is SGHRS and CDR2 YFSETQ. CDR3 bases: TGCGCCAGCAGCCCAGCAGGGGAAGGGAATGCCCCCTTC. Amino acids: CASSPAGEGNAPF.

The V gene is TRBV18, the J gene TRBJ2-3; 9 nucleotides agree with TRBD2. There are 16 residues in the CDR3. Losses at the gene ends were 3 bases for V and 2 bases for J; bases not matched to a gene: 6. CDR1 is KGHSH, CDR2 LQKENI, per germline. CDR3 nucleotides: TGTGCCAGCTCACCTTTGACTAGCGGACTCACAGATACGCAGTATTTT. Amino acids: CASSPLTSGLTDTQYF. Full variable domain (remainder filled in from reference TRBV18 and TRBJ2-3): NAGVMQNPRHLVRRRGQEARLRCSPMKGHSHVYWYRQLPEEGLKFMVYLQKENIIDESGMPKERFSAEFPKEGPSILRIQQVVRGDSAAYFCASSPLTSGLTDTQYFGPGTRLTVL.

V usage is TRBV6-5 and J usage is TRBJ2-1; 9 nucleotides line up with TRBD2. Germline V gene data show CDR1 as MNHEY and CDR2 as SVGAGI. V shed 3 bases, J shed 9 bases, and the junction held 12 bases outside the gene matches. The CDR3 spans 16 residues. The CDR3 region has the DNA TGTGCCAGCAGTTATTCGGCTAGCGGGATAATCGGTGAGCAGTTCTTC. Translated: CASSYSASGIIGEQFF.

V and J are TRBV9 and TRBJ2-1, with a weak D call TRBD2 (6 bases). The CDR3 is made up of 16 amino acids. Trimming left V 3 bases short and J 7 bases short, with 20 bases between. Germline CDR1 reads SGDLS; CDR2 reads YYNGEE. The CDR3 here is CASSGSFRGRGNEQFF. The DNA of the CDR3 is TGTGCCAGCAGCGGGAGCTTCCGGGGACGGGGGAATGAGCAGTTCTTC.

The gene calls are TRBV7-3 and TRBJ2-1, with 12 positions matching TRBD2. V trimming: 5 bases; J trimming: 7 bases; junction bases outside the gene matches: 9. The CDR3 has 16 residues. CDR1 is SGHTA and CDR2 is FQGTGA in the germline V gene. CDR3: CASSRLSSGGANEQFF. The CDR3 region has the DNA TGTGCCAGCAGCCGCCTCTCTAGCGGGGGGGCTAATGAGCAGTTCTTC. Complete variable domain (other parts from reference TRBV7-3 and TRBJ2-1): GAGVSQTPSNKVTEKGKYVELRCDPISGHTALYWYRQSLGQGPEFLIYFQGTGAADDSGLPNDRFFAVRPEGSVSTLKIQRTERGDSAVYLCASSRLSSGGANEQFFGPGTRLTVL.

CDR3 bases: TGTGCCACCAGCAGAGCTTTGAACGGAGAGACCCAGTACTTC. Translating it yields CATSRALNGETQYF. The V and J genes are TRBV15 and TRBJ2-5; D gene uncertain. V was shortened by 1 base and J by 4 bases, with 10 bases between the two germline ends. Germline V gives CDR1 LNHNV, CDR2 YYDKDF (reference sequence). The CDR3 has 14 amino acids. The variable domain in full, completed from reference TRBV15 and TRBJ2-5, reads DAMVIQNPRYQVTQFGKPVTLSCSQTLNHNVMYWYQQKSSQAPKLLFHYYDKDFNNEADTPDNFQSRRPNTSFCFLDIRSPGLGDTAMYLCATSRALNGETQYFGPGTRLLVL.

V and J are TRBV15 and TRBJ2-5; 7 bases line up with TRBD1. V trimming: 2 bases; J trimming: 4 bases; junction bases outside the gene matches: 19. This CDR3 is 19 amino acids long. Germline V gene lookup returns CDR1 LNHNV and CDR2 YYDKDF (reference sequence). The CDR3 here is CATSRNRAAGTGARETQYF. CDR3 DNA: TGTGCCACCAGCAGAAACAGGGCTGCGGGTACAGGGGCGAGAGAGACCCAGTACTTC.

The rearrangement uses TRBV29-1 and TRBJ2-5, with a tentative D call TRBD1 (5 bases). V was cut by 5 bases and J by 1 base, with 11 bases left in between. CDR1 and CDR2 from the germline V gene are SQVTM and ANQGSEA. The CDR3 is 13 residues long. The CDR3 sequence is CSVQGWGQETQYF. In DNA form, the CDR3 reads TGCAGCGTTCAGGGTTGGGGCCAAGAGACCCAGTACTTC.